Described below is a single T cell receptor beta chain sequence and its context. Its antigen remains unidentified. These data belong to a study of cytomegalovirus exposure and HLA in healthy donors. The study, taken as a whole, reports: Later analysis associated a missense DCLRE1C variant with TCR beta V- and J-gene trimming. Available immune exposure information covered CMV serostatus only.

V lost 5 bases and J lost 0; bases outside the gene matches: 8. CDR1 is GTSNPN, CDR2 SVGIG, per germline (reference sequence). This CDR3 contains 15 residues. Both 60 Vbeta primers and 13 Jbeta primers went into the PCR. Sequenced by immunoSEQ multiplex PCR; TCRdb stores in-frame clones only, minus some. The sample lists almost 200,000 clones; around 79% were seen once. The chain is built from TRBV30 and TRBJ1-1; 8 nucleotides match TRBD1. Sequenced: PBMCs. The sequence derives from a male donor in good health and CMV-seropositive. CDR3 loop: CAWGQGDYMNTEAFF. CDR3 in DNA: TGTGCCTGGGGACAGGGCGATTATATGAACACTGAAGCTTTCTTT. The complete variable domain, with remaining parts taken from reference TRBV30 and TRBJ1-1, reads SQTIHQWPATLVQPVGSPLSLECTVEGTSNPNLYWYRQAAGRGLQLLFYSVGIGQISSEVPQNLSASRPQDRQFILSSKKLLLSDSGFYLCAWGQGDYMNTEAFFGQGTRLTVV.